Below are 32 T cell receptor beta chains sequenced from a single sample in a study of cytomegalovirus exposure and HLA in healthy donors (dated by TCRdb to the late 2010s). Library creation used the immunoSEQ multiplex PCR assay. The multiplex PCR relied on a mix of 60 forward primers for TCR Vbeta segments and 13 reverse primers for TCR Jbeta segments. TCRdb limited this immuneACCESS table to in-frame rearrangements with V and J called. A share of clones is missing; checked studies link under half to unresolved V genes, and the rest is unexplained. The sample yields roughly 120,000 clones; around 70% were counted once. Together, the top ten hold around 4% of the sample. The sample taken for sequencing was PBMCs. All receptors derive from a middle-aged woman in good health and CMV-seronegative.

DNA for the CDR3: TGTGCCAGCAGCTTAGCGGGCCCTAGCGGGATCTCCTACGAGCAGTACTTC. It codes for CASSLAGPSGISYEQYF. This chain joins TRBV7-6 and TRBJ2-7; 9 bases map to TRBD2. CDR3 size: 17 residues. CDR1 is SGHVS and CDR2 is FNYEAQ in the germline V gene. V lost 0 bases to trimming and J lost 0 bases; unmatched junction nucleotides: 6.

This chain links TRBV12-5 with TRBJ1-1; D unresolved. The V end lost 0 bases, the J end lost 3 bases, and 5 bases lay between the germline ends. CDR1 is LGHNT, CDR2 FRNRAP, per germline. The CDR3 spans 13 residues. CDR3 coding DNA: TGTGCTAGTGGTTTGGTTTCGTACACTGAAGCTTTCTTT. Residues: CASGLVSYTEAFF.

The CDR3 DNA is TGTGCCAGCAGCTCAACCCTAGACAGGGCGAACACTGAAGCTTTCTTT. This sequence encodes CASSSTLDRANTEAFF. V and J are TRBV5-4 and TRBJ1-1, with 7 bases lining up with TRBD1. The germline gives CDR1 SGHNT, CDR2 YYREEE (reference sequence). The CDR3 is made up of 16 amino acids. V shed 3 bases, J shed 1 base, and the junction held 9 bases outside the gene matches. Looking up the rest from reference TRBV5-4 and TRBJ1-1 gives the full variable domain: ETGVTQSPTHLIKTRGQQVTLRCSSQSGHNTVSWYQQALGQGPQFIFQYYREEENGRGNFPPRFSGLQFPNYSSELNVNALELDDSALYLCASSSTLDRANTEAFFGQGTRLTVV.

The chain carries TRBV4-2 and TRBJ1-5, with a weak D call TRBD1 (5 bases). V lost 2 bases and J 2 bases, leaving 10 bases between the germline ends. Germline assignment: CDR1 LGHNA and CDR2 YNFKEQ. The length of the CDR3 is 15 residues. The CDR3 protein is CASSQFKTGNQPQHF. For the CDR3, the DNA is TGTGCCAGCAGCCAATTTAAGACAGGCAATCAGCCCCAGCATTTT.

The J gene is TRBJ2-1, the V gene TRBV19; 13 bases line up with TRBD2. The CDR3 runs 17 residues. Trimming removed 0 bases from V and 8 bases from J; junction bases left unmatched: 7. Germline loops: CDR1 LNHDA, CDR2 SQIVND (reference sequence). CDR3 bases: TGTGCCAGTAGTATAGAGATGACTAGCGGGAGGCCCCATGAGCAGTTCTTC. Its translation is CASSIEMTSGRPHEQFF.

This chain uses TRBV19 with TRBJ2-7; the match to TRBD2 covers 8 bases. Germline assignment: CDR1 LNHDA and CDR2 SQIVND (reference sequence). CDR3 length: 15 amino acids. After removal of 0 bases from V and 4 bases from J, the junction contained 5 bases not matched to a gene. The CDR3 DNA reads as TGTGCCAGTAGTATAGATGGTACTAGCGGATACGAGCAGTACTTC. It specifies CASSIDGTSGYEQYF.

The genes are TRBV29-1 and TRBJ1-6, with 7 bases matching TRBD1. The germline gives CDR1 SQVTM, CDR2 ANQGSEA. The CDR3 has 15 amino acids. Trimming at V came to 8 bases and at J to 0 bases, leaving 7 bases not matched to a gene. The CDR3 spells CSPRGQSSYNSPLHF. In DNA, the CDR3 is TGCAGCCCAAGGGGACAGAGCTCCTATAATTCACCCCTCCACTTT.

This chain links TRBV5-1 with TRBJ2-6; the match to TRBD1 covers 8 bases. Germline V lookup: CDR1 SGHRS, CDR2 YFSETQ. V was pared by 5 bases and J by 4 bases, with 5 bases of the junction left unmatched. The CDR3 spans 15 residues. In DNA form, the CDR3 reads TGCGCCAGCAGGGACAGGGCGGCCGGGGCCAACGTCCTGACTTTC. Residues: CASRDRAAGANVLTF.

The chain combines TRBV9 with TRBJ2-1; tentatively, D is TRBD2 (6 bases). Germline V CDR1 and CDR2: SGDLS, YYNGEE. V was pared by 0 bases and J by 9 bases, with 19 bases between. The CDR3 totals 16 residues. CDR3 bases: TGTGCCAGCAGCGTAGCTATAACTAGCCACAGTCCTGAGCAGTTCTTC. Encoded protein: CASSVAITSHSPEQFF.

The chain combines TRBV2 with TRBJ1-5; weak D call: TRBD1 (6 bases). The length of the CDR3 is 14 residues. The germline V and J ends were trimmed by 6 bases and 9 bases, with 18 bases remaining between them. Germline CDR1 is SNHLY and CDR2 is FYNNEI. The CDR3 is CASRGAGAPLPQHF. CDR3 DNA sequence: TGTGCCAGCAGGGGGGCAGGGGCCCCTCTGCCCCAGCATTTT.

This chain joins TRBV5-1 and TRBJ2-3; weak D call: TRBD2 (6 bases). This CDR3 contains 13 residues. Germline V gene sequence: CDR1 SGHRS, CDR2 YFSETQ. The V gene lost 0 bases and the J gene lost 6 bases, with 8 bases spanning the gap. CDR3 sequence reads: CASSLGRGDTQYF. As DNA, the CDR3 is TGCGCCAGCAGCTTGGGCCGGGGGGATACGCAGTATTTT.

The chain recombines TRBV5-6 with TRBJ2-5; 9 bases line up with TRBD1. CDR1 is SGHDT and CDR2 is YYEEEE in the germline V gene. There are 15 residues in the CDR3. Trimming took 4 bases from V and 5 from J; bases not matched to a gene: 9. CDR3 nucleotide sequence: TGTGCCAGCAGCCTCACAGGGGGCGCGGATGAGACCCAGTACTTC. Translation gives CASSLTGGADETQYF.

The chain joins TRBV5-1 to TRBJ2-5, with D perhaps TRBD2 (5 bases). This CDR3 is built from 14 residues. The V and J ends lost 0 bases and 4 bases respectively, with 10 bases between them. Germline V gene data show CDR1 as SGHRS and CDR2 as YFSETQ. The CDR3 nucleotides are TGCGCCAGCAGCTTGGGCGGGTTGCGAGAGACCCAGTACTTC. It codes for CASSLGGLRETQYF.

The J gene is TRBJ1-1, the V gene TRBV14, with no clear D. The CDR3 has 12 residues. With 1 base removed from V and 7 bases from J, the gap between germline ends came to 7 bases. CDR1 and CDR2 (germline): SGHDN, FVKESK. The CDR3 loop is CASSQVGLEAFF. Written as DNA, the CDR3 is TGTGCCAGCAGCCAAGTTGGACTTGAAGCTTTCTTT.

The rearrangement joins TRBV19 to TRBJ2-3, with 9 bases fitting TRBD2. Per the germline V gene, CDR1 is LNHDA and CDR2 is SQIVND (reference sequence). The J segment lost 3 bases and the V segment lost 1 base, leaving 8 bases of the junction unmatched. The CDR3 extends over 17 amino acids. CDR3 loop: CASSIGPRGGRTDTQYF. DNA for the CDR3: TGTGCCAGTAGTATAGGACCGCGGGGGGGACGAACAGATACGCAGTATTTT.

The genes are TRBV4-1 and TRBJ2-7; D may be TRBD1 (6 bases). Germline V gives CDR1 MGHRA, CDR2 YSYEKL. Trimming removed 6 bases at V and 2 bases at J, with 17 bases between. The length of the CDR3 is 15 residues. CDR3 protein: CASSHFQGTPYEQYF. DNA for the CDR3: TGCGCCAGCAGTCATTTTCAGGGGACACCCTACGAGCAGTACTTC.

This sequence joins TRBV10-3 and TRBJ2-6; D might be TRBD1 (6 bases). V dropped 10 bases and J dropped 0 bases, with 25 bases sitting between them. Germline V gene lookup returns CDR1 ENHRY and CDR2 SYGVKD. The CDR3 totals 19 residues. CDR3 amino acids: CATRAGSGDHSSGANVLTF. The CDR3 region has the DNA TGTGCCACCCGGGCCGGCTCAGGGGACCATAGCTCTGGGGCCAACGTCCTGACTTTC.

Only a few counts were recorded for this clone. V gene TRBV7-2 combines with J gene TRBJ2-2; 8 bases match TRBD2. Germline assignment: CDR1 SGHTA and CDR2 FQGNSA. V shed 8 bases, J shed 3 bases, and the junction held 5 bases outside the gene matches. CDR3 length: 14 residues. The chain's CDR3 is CASRAGGHTGELFF. The CDR3 nucleotides are TGTGCCAGCCGCGCGGGGGGTCACACCGGGGAGCTGTTTTTT.

The chain uses TRBV7-9 and TRBJ2-2, with TRBD2 matching over 10 bases. This CDR3 contains 17 residues. The V gene's germline CDR1 is SEHNR and CDR2 FQNEAQ (reference sequence). J gave up 5 bases and V 0 bases, and 6 bases lay outside the gene matches. The CDR3: CASSLARSGGATGELFF. The CDR3 nucleotides read TGTGCCAGCAGCTTAGCGAGAAGCGGGGGGGCAACCGGGGAGCTGTTTTTT.

This clone appeared once. V usage is TRBV9 and J usage is TRBJ2-5; a weak D match, TRBD2 (5 bases). The CDR3 is made up of 14 amino acids. Per germline, CDR1 SGDLS and CDR2 YYNGEE. Trimming left V 0 bases short and J 1 base short, with 7 bases between. CDR3 DNA sequence: TGTGCCAGCAGCGTAGGGACTGGCCAAGAGACCCAGTACTTC. It specifies CASSVGTGQETQYF.

This clone was recorded only once. The rearrangement uses TRBV7-2 and TRBJ1-1; D is unclear. The CDR3 sequence is 14 residues long. Trimming removed 1 base at V and 2 bases at J, with 8 bases between. Germline lookup yields CDR1 SGHTA and CDR2 FQGNSA. The CDR3 here is CASSLVRANTEAFF. DNA of the CDR3: TGTGCCAGCAGCTTAGTTAGAGCTAACACTGAAGCTTTCTTT. Filled out from reference TRBV7-2 and TRBJ1-1, the complete variable domain reads GAGVSQSPSNKVTEKGKDVELRCDPISGHTALYWYRQSLGQGLEFLIYFQGNSAPDKSGLPSDRFSAERTGGSVSTLTIQRTQQEDSAVYLCASSLVRANTEAFFGQGTRLTVV.

This sequence joins TRBV6-5 and TRBJ1-1, with 7 bases aligning to TRBD1. Germline trimming cut 2 bases from V and 0 bases from J; bases unmatched to any gene: 3. This CDR3 spans 15 amino acids. CDR1 is MNHEY, CDR2 SVGAGI, per germline. As DNA, the CDR3 is TGTGCCAGCAGTTACAGGGGGCTGGTGAACACTGAAGCTTTCTTT. This codes for CASSYRGLVNTEAFF.

The J gene is TRBJ2-7, the V gene TRBV9, with 10 bases that match TRBD1. CDR3 length: 15 amino acids. With 4 bases clipped from V and 4 bases from J, the junction kept 8 bases outside the gene matches. Germline CDR1 is SGDLS and CDR2 is YYNGEE. The CDR3 sequence: CASSYGTGASYEQYF. The DNA of the CDR3 is TGTGCCAGCAGCTATGGGACAGGGGCTTCTTACGAGCAGTACTTC.

The genes are TRBV7-2 and TRBJ2-5, with D possibly being TRBD2 (5 bases). This CDR3 has 15 residues. Germline CDR1 reads SGHTA; CDR2 reads FQGNSA. Trimming cost V 4 bases and J 5 bases, with 17 bases left between them. The CDR3 bases are TGTGCCAGCAGCTCCCCGGGTGATTGGAGGGAGACCCAGTACTTC. Amino acids: CASSSPGDWRETQYF. The whole variable domain, filled in from reference TRBV7-2 and TRBJ2-5, reads GAGVSQSPSNKVTEKGKDVELRCDPISGHTALYWYRQSLGQGLEFLIYFQGNSAPDKSGLPSDRFSAERTGGSVSTLTIQRTQQEDSAVYLCASSSPGDWRETQYFGPGTRLLVL.

The rearrangement joins TRBV4-1 to TRBJ1-3; D possibly corresponds to TRBD1 (6 bases). Germline V lookup: CDR1 MGHRA, CDR2 YSYEKL. Trimming took off 0 bases at V and 1 base at J, with 16 bases between the two ends. CDR3 length equals 18 residues. CDR3 DNA sequence: TGCGCCAGCAGCCAAGAGGGGTGGGGGCGACGGTCTGGAAACACCATATATTTT. It codes for CASSQEGWGRRSGNTIYF.

With regard to this clone: The junction does not match germline at one end; this may be a read error. The rearrangement joins TRBV7-8 to TRBJ1-4, with D tentatively TRBD1 (6 bases). Germline V CDR1 and CDR2: SGHVS, FQNEAQ. The CDR3 extends over 15 amino acids. CDR3 bases: TGTGTCAGCAGCTTAGGTGCTGGGGGCGGTGAAAAACTGTTTTTT. Its protein is CVSSLGAGGGEKLFF. Variable domain in full (rest from reference TRBV7-8 and TRBJ1-4): GAGVSQSPRYKVAKRGQDVALRCDPISGHVSLFWYQQALGQGPEFLTYFQNEAQLDKSGLPSDRFFAERPEGSVSTLKIQRTQQEDSAVYLCVSSLGAGGGEKLFFGSGTQLSVL.

V and J are TRBV19 and TRBJ1-2; possible D gene TRBD1, 6 bases. The germline V and J ends were trimmed by 5 bases and 1 base, with 14 bases remaining between them. This CDR3 spans 15 amino acids. The germline V gene encodes CDR1 LNHDA and CDR2 SQIVND (reference sequence). The CDR3 nucleotides read TGTGCCAGTAGTGTACCCAGGGGTAATAACTATGGCTACACCTTC. Translating gives CASSVPRGNNYGYTF.

This chain uses TRBV5-8 with TRBJ2-2, with 7 positions matching TRBD2. This CDR3 contains 17 residues. Unmatched junction bases numbered 7, after V lost 0 bases and J lost 2 bases. The germline CDR1 and CDR2 sequences are SGHTS and YDEGEE. CDR3 region: CASSLAGSSGNTGELFF. In DNA, the CDR3 is TGTGCCAGCAGCTTGGCCGGGTCTAGCGGTAACACCGGGGAGCTGTTTTTT.

V and J are TRBV7-2 and TRBJ2-5; D uncertain. V was trimmed by 4 bases and J by 2 bases, leaving 2 bases between them. The CDR3 sequence is 11 residues long. Germline lookup yields CDR1 SGHTA and CDR2 FQGNSA. The CDR3 DNA reads as TGTGCCAGCAGCTCGCAAGAGACCCAGTACTTC. Translated, it gives CASSSQETQYF. The complete variable domain, with remaining parts taken from reference TRBV7-2 and TRBJ2-5, reads GAGVSQSPSNKVTEKGKDVELRCDPISGHTALYWYRQSLGQGLEFLIYFQGNSAPDKSGLPSDRFSAERTGGSVSTLTIQRTQQEDSAVYLCASSSQETQYFGPGTRLLVL.

This rearrangement joins TRBV10-3 to TRBJ2-5; 7 nucleotides match TRBD1. Near its end, the DNA agrees better with TRBJ2-7, so the J call may be wrong. Germline CDR1 reads ENHRY; CDR2 reads SYGVKD. This CDR3 has 14 residues. CDR3 DNA: TGTGCCATCGGTAGGACAGGACTCTCCTACGAGCAGTACTTC. Protein sequence: CAIGRTGLSYEQYF.

This rearrangement joins TRBV29-1 to TRBJ2-5; 9 nucleotides match TRBD1. Trimming at V came to 6 bases and at J to 5 bases, leaving 7 bases not matched to a gene. Germline assignment: CDR1 SQVTM and CDR2 ANQGSEA. There are 13 residues in the CDR3. In nucleotides, the CDR3 is TGCAGCGTGCCCGGGACAGGGAGCGAGACCCAGTACTTC. Amino acids: CSVPGTGSETQYF.

The chain combines TRBV29-1 with TRBJ2-1, with a weak D call TRBD2 (6 bases). The V gene lost 0 bases and the J gene lost 4 bases, with 16 bases spanning the gap. The CDR3 extends over 16 amino acids. Germline CDR1 SQVTM, CDR2 ANQGSEA. The CDR3 DNA sequence: TGCAGCGTTGAAGATCAGGCGGGGAAGTTTTACAATGAGCAGTTCTTC. Translation: CSVEDQAGKFYNEQFF.